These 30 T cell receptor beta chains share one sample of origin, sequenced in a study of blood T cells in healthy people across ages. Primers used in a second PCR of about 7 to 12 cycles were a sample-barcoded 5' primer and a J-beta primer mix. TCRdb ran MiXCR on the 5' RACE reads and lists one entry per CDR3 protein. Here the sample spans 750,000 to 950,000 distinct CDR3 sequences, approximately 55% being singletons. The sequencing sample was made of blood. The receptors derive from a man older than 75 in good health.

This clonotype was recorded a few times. The DNA for the CDR3 is TGTGCCAGCAGCTTAGATCAGGGGGCATGGTACGAGCAGTACTTC. This codes for CASSLDQGAWYEQYF. The gene calls are TRBV7-2 and TRBJ2-7, with 8 bases identical to TRBD1. Germline V gene data show CDR1 as SGHTA and CDR2 as FQGNSA. J lost 4 bases, V lost 1 base, and 6 bases had no gene match. This CDR3 comprises 15 residues.

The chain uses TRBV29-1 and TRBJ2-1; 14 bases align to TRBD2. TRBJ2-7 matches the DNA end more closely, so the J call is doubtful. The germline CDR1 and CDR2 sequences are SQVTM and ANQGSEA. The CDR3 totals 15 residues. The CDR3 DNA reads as TGCAGCGTTGAGGGGACTAGCGGGAGTTTCAATGAGCAGTACTTC. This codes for CSVEGTSGSFNEQYF.

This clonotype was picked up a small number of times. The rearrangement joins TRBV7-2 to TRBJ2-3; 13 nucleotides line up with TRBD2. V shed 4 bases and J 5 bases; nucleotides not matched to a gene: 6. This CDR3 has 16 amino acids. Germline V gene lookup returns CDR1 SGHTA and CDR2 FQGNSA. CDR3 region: CASSSGLAGDIDTQYF. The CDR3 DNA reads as TGTGCCAGCAGCTCCGGACTAGCGGGAGATATAGATACGCAGTATTTT.

CDR3 in amino acids: CAIRAGGGTDTQYF. The DNA for the CDR3 is TGTGCCATCAGGGCGGGGGGCGGCACAGATACGCAGTATTTT. The chain links TRBV10-3 to TRBJ2-3; 8 nucleotides match TRBD2. Germline V gene sequence: CDR1 ENHRY, CDR2 SYGVKD. Trimming took 6 bases from V and 1 from J; bases not matched to a gene: 3. This CDR3 contains 14 residues.

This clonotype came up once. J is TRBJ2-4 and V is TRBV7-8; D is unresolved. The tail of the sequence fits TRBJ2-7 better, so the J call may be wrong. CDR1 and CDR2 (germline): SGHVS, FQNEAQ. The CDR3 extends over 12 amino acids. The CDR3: CASSPNFVEQYF. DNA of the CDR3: TGTGCCAGCAGTCCGAACTTCGTCGAGCAGTACTTC.

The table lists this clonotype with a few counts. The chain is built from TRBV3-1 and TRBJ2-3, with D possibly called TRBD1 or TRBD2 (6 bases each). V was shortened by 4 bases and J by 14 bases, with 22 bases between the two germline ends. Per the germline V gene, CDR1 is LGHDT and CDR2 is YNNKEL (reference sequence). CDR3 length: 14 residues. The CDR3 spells CASSPMDGGRYAYF. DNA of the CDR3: TGTGCCAGCAGCCCCATGGACGGGGGCAGATACGCGTATTTT.

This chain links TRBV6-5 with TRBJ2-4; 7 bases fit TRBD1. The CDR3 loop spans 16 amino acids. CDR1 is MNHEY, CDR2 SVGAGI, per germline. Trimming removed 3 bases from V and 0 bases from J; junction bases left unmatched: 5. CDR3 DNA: TGTGCCAGCAGTTATCGGACAGGAGTAGCCAAAAACATTCAGTACTTC. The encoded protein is CASSYRTGVAKNIQYF.

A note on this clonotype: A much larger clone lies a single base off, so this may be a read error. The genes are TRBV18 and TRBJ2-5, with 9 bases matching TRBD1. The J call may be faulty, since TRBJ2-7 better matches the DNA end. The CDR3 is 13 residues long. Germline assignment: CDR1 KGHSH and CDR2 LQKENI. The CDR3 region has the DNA TGTGCCAGCGCAGGGACAGGGCTCTACGAGCAGTACTTC. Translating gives CASAGTGLYEQYF.

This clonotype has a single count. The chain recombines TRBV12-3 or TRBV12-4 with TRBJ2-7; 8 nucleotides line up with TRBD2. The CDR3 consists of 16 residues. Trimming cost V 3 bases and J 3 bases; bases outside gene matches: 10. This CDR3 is CASSFSGELAGYEQYF. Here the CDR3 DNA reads TGTGCCAGCAGTTTCTCGGGTGAGCTAGCGGGCTACGAGCAGTACTTC.

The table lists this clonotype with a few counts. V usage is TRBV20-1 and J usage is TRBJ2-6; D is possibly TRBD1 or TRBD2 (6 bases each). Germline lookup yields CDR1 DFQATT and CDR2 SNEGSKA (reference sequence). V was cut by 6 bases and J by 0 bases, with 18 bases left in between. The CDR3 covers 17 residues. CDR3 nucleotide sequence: TGCAGTGCCCATTCCGTAGGGGGGTCCTCTGGGGCCAACGTCCTGACTTTC. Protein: CSAHSVGGSSGANVLTF.

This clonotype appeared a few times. This CDR3 is CASSSDNTDTQYF. The CDR3 DNA follows: TGTGCCAGCAGTTCAGATAACACAGATACGCAGTATTTT. The genes are TRBV2 and TRBJ2-3; D uncertain. V lost 5 bases and J 2 bases, leaving 8 bases between the germline ends. Germline values: CDR1 SNHLY, CDR2 FYNNEI. The CDR3 contains 13 residues.

CDR3 in amino acids: CASSASGTPDNYGYTF. As DNA, the CDR3 is TGTGCCAGCAGCGCCTCCGGGACACCGGATAACTATGGCTACACCTTC. V gene TRBV9 combines with J gene TRBJ1-2; perhaps TRBD1 as D (6 bases). Germline CDR1 and CDR2: SGDLS and YYNGEE. The CDR3 consists of 16 residues. V was clipped by 3 bases and J by 1 base, with 16 bases between them.

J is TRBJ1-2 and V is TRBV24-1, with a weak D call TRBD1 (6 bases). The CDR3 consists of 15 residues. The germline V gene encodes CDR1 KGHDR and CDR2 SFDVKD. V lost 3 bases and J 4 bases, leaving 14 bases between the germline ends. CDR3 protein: CATSDAGGQRYGYTF. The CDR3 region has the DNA TGTGCCACCAGTGATGCCGGCGGACAGCGCTATGGCTACACCTTC.

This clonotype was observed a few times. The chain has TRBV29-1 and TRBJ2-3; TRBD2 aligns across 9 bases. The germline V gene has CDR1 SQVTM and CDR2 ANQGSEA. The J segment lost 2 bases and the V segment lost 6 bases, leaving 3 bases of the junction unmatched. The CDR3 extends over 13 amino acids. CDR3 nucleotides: TGCAGCGTGCTAGCGGGGTTCACAGATACGCAGTATTTT. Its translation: CSVLAGFTDTQYF.

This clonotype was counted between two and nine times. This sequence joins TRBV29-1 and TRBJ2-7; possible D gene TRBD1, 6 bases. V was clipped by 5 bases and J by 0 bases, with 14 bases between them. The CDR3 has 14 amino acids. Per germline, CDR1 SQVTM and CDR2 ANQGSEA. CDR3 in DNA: TGCAGCGTTCTTAGGACAGAGAGCTCCTACGAGCAGTACTTC. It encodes CSVLRTESSYEQYF.

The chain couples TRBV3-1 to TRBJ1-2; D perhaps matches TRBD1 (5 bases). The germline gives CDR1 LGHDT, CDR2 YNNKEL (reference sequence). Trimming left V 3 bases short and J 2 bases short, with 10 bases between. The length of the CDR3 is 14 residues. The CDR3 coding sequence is TGTGCCAGCAGCCAGGGGCAACAAAACTATGGCTACACCTTC. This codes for CASSQGQQNYGYTF.

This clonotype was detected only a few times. CDR3 amino acids: CASSLVGGRDTEAFF. The CDR3 bases are TGTGCCAGCAGCTTAGTTGGGGGGCGGGACACTGAAGCTTTCTTT. The chain links TRBV7-2 to TRBJ1-1; TRBD1 is a possible D gene (6 bases). The CDR3 length is 15 residues. Per germline, CDR1 SGHTA and CDR2 FQGNSA. Trimming took off 1 base at V and 3 bases at J, with 12 bases between the two ends.

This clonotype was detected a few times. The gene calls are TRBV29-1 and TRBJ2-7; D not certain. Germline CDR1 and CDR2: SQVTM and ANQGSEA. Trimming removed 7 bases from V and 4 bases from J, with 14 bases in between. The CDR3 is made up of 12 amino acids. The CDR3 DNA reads TGCAGCGGGCTCGGGCTTTCATACGAGCAGTACTTC. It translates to CSGLGLSYEQYF.

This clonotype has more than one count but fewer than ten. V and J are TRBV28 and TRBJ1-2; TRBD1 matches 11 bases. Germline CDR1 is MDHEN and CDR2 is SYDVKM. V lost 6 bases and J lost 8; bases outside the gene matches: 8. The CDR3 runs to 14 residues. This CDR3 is CASRGTGGRRGYTF. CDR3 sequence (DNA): TGTGCCAGCAGAGGGACAGGGGGGCGTCGGGGCTACACCTTC.

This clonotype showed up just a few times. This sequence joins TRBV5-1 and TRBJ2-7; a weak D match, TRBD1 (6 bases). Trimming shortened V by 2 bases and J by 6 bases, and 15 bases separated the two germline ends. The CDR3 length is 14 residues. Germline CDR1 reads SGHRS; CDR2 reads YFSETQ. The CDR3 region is CASSFGTGPSEQYF. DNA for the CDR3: TGCGCCAGCAGCTTTGGAACAGGGCCTTCCGAGCAGTACTTC.

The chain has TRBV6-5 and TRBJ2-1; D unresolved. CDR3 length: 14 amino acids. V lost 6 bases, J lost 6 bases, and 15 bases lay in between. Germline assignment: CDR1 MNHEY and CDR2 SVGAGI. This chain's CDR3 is CASRGSLRGNEQFF. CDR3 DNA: TGTGCCAGCAGAGGCTCTCTTCGCGGCAATGAGCAGTTCTTC.

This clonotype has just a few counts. The DNA for the CDR3 is TGTGCCAGCAGTTCAGGGGGGGCGGGGGCCAACGTCCTGACTTTC. As protein: CASSSGGAGANVLTF. V gene TRBV4-2 combines with J gene TRBJ2-6, with D perhaps TRBD1 or TRBD2 (7 bases each). The CDR3 has 15 residues. The germline V gene has CDR1 LGHNA and CDR2 YNFKEQ. V lost 6 bases to trimming and J lost 4 bases, with 13 bases between them.

In nucleotides, the CDR3 is TGTGCCAGCAGCATAGGGGGATCGAGCTCCTACAATGAGCAGTTCTTC. Its protein is CASSIGGSSSYNEQFF. V and J are TRBV11-3 and TRBJ2-1; a possible D gene is TRBD1 (6 bases). Germline CDR1 SGHNT, CDR2 YENEEA. V was cut by 5 bases and J by 0 bases, with 14 bases left in between. The CDR3 contains 16 residues.

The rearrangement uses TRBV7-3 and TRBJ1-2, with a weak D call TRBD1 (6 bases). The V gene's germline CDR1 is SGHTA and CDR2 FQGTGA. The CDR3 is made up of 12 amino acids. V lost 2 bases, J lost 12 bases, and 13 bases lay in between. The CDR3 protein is CASSLGQGTHTF. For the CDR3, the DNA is TGTGCCAGCAGCTTAGGGCAGGGGACCCACACCTTC.

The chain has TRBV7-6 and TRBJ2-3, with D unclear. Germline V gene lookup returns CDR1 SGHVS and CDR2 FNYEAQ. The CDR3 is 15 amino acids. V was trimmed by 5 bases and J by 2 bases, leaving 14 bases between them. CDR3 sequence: CASSPGRRLTDTQYF. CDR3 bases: TGTGCCAGCAGCCCTGGACGGAGACTCACAGATACGCAGTATTTT.

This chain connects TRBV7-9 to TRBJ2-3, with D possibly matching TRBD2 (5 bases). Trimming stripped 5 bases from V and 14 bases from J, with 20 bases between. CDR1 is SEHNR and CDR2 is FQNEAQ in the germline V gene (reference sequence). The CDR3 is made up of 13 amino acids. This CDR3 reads CASSTSGFRHAYF. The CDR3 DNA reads TGTGCCAGCAGCACGTCGGGATTCCGGCACGCGTATTTT. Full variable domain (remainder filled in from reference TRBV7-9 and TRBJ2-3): DTGVSQNPRHKITKRGQNVTFRCDPISEHNRLYWYRQTLGQGPEFLTYFQNEAQLEKSRLLSDRFSAERPKGSFSTLEIQRTEQGDSAMYLCASSTSGFRHAYFGPGTRLTVL.

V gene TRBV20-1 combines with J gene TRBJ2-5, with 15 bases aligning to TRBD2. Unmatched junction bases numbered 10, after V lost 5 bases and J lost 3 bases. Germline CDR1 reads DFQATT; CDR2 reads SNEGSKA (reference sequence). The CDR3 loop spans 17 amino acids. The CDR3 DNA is TGCAGTGCTCCAGGCGCGGGACTAGCGGGAGGCAAAGAGACCCAGTACTTC. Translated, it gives CSAPGAGLAGGKETQYF.

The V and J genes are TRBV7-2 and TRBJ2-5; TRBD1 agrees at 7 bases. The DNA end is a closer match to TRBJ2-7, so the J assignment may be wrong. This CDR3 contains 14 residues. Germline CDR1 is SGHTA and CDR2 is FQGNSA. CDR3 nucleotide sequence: TGTGCCAGCAGCTTAGAGGGGGCGGGCCGCGAGCAGTACTTC. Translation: CASSLEGAGREQYF.

The CDR3 DNA reads TGCGCCAGCAGCTTGCCAGCCAATGAGCAGTTCTTC. Translation gives CASSLPANEQFF. The rearrangement uses TRBV5-1 and TRBJ2-1; no clear D gene. Germline values: CDR1 SGHRS, CDR2 YFSETQ. The CDR3 consists of 12 residues. Trimming stripped 1 base from V and 6 bases from J, with 5 bases between.

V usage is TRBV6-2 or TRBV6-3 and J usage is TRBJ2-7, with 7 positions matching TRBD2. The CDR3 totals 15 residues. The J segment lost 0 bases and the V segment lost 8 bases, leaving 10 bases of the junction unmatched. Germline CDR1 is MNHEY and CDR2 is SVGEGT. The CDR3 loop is CASCMSGGISYEQYF. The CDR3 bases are TGTGCCAGCTGCATGTCGGGAGGTATCTCCTACGAGCAGTACTTC.